This T cell receptor beta chain was observed in a study of T cell clones after liver transplantation. Turning to the study itself: Tolerance: complete withdrawal held at least one year, liver enzymes staying within twice normal.

The table lists this clone with a count of one. Sorting of unstimulated PBMCs yielded separate CD3+CD4+ and CD3+CD8+ fractions. Sequencing was performed with immunoSEQ multiplex PCR; in TCRdb, only in-frame clones are kept and a portion is missing. The repertoire holds fewer than 9,500 clones, with about 72% as singletons. Germline V gene sequence: CDR1 SGHNT, CDR2 YYREEE (reference sequence). V lost 4 bases, J lost 4 bases, and 8 bases stayed unmatched. This CDR3 contains 16 residues. This chain links TRBV5-4 with TRBJ1-2; TRBD1 aligns across 12 bases. Specimen: CD8+ T cells from blood, collected at the 22-month timepoint. This sequence was found in a human patient who received a liver transplant. Some T cells may be graft donor cells. The CDR3 DNA is TGTGCCAGCAGCACCTCGGGACAGGGGGCCATCTATGGCTACACCTTC. This sequence encodes CASSTSGQGAIYGYTF. Filled out from reference TRBV5-4 and TRBJ1-2, the complete variable domain reads ETGVTQSPTHLIKTRGQQVTLRCSSQSGHNTVSWYQQALGQGPQFIFQYYREEENGRGNFPPRFSGLQFPNYSSELNVNALELDDSALYLCASSTSGQGAIYGYTFGSGTRLTVV.